This T cell receptor (beta chain) was retrieved from a study of naive and memory T cell subsets. The beta constant-region primer was an equimolar mix of two oligonucleotides covering TRBC1 and TRBC2. One entry per CDR3 protein results from TCRdb running MiXCR on the UMI-ligation and nested PCR reads. The top ten clones hold around a sixth of a sample with around 27,000 distinct CDR3 sequences, approximately 12% of them seen once. CMV status came from CD4+ IFNgamma after overnight CMV lysate stimulation. After CD4 positive bead selection, the CD4-negative fraction gave CD8 T cells. Cells stained for CD3, CD4, CD8, CD45RA, CD27 and viability were sorted into four CD45RA/CD27 subsets. The germline V gene has CDR1 SGHKS and CDR2 YYEKEE (reference sequence). The CDR3 has 14 residues. With 1 base removed from V and 2 bases from J, the gap between germline ends came to 10 bases.

This TCR was recovered from a human donor in good health. Specimen: effector memory CD4+ T cells from blood. Indicated subset: effector memory, CD45RA- CD27-. The V and J genes are TRBV5-5 and TRBJ2-7; D unclear. The CDR3 reads CASSLSYRAYEQYF. As DNA, the CDR3 is TGTGCCAGCAGCTTGTCTTACAGAGCCTACGAGCAGTACTTC.